Listed here are 18 T cell receptor beta chains from one sample, sequenced in a study of cytomegalovirus exposure and HLA in healthy donors. The study ran its PCR with 60 Vbeta and 13 Jbeta primers. Using immunoSEQ multiplex PCR, the repertoire was profiled, and TCRdb retains in-frame clones only, with some absent. The repertoire consists of around 90,000 clones, with 60% to 65% occurring once and the leading ten covering 2% to 2.5%. The sample taken for sequencing was PBMCs. Source of these receptors: a human donor in good health.

The chain recombines TRBV7-3 with TRBJ2-3; 9 bases are shared with TRBD1. J gave up 3 bases and V 5 bases, and 3 bases lay outside the gene matches. CDR3 length equals 14 residues. The germline V gene encodes CDR1 SGHTA and CDR2 FQGTGA. The DNA of the CDR3 is TGTGCCAGCAGCCCGACAGGGGGGACAGATACGCAGTATTTT. Translated, it gives CASSPTGGTDTQYF.

In regard to this clone: The same CDR3 can be traced to other DNA sequences in this sample. The chain uses TRBV27 and TRBJ1-1, with D possibly being TRBD1 (5 bases). This CDR3 region has 13 residues. V lost 0 bases and J 3 bases, leaving 5 bases between the germline ends. Germline CDR1 is MNHEY and CDR2 is SMNVEV (reference sequence). CDR3 in amino acids: CASSLSGDTEAFF. The CDR3 DNA is TGTGCCAGCAGTTTATCAGGGGACACTGAAGCTTTCTTT.

J is TRBJ1-2 and V is TRBV11-3; D is possibly TRBD1 (5 bases). The V gene's germline CDR1 is SGHNT and CDR2 YENEEA. Trimming took off 7 bases at V and 9 bases at J, with 12 bases between the two ends. The CDR3 covers 11 residues. The CDR3 DNA is TGTGCCAGCACCTCGGGGGGGAGCTACACCTTC. This codes for CASTSGGSYTF.

This rearrangement joins TRBV5-8 to TRBJ1-5, with D hard to call. Trimming pared 0 bases from V and 5 bases from J, leaving 6 bases between. The CDR3 consists of 13 residues. Germline V gene sequence: CDR1 SGHTS, CDR2 YDEGEE. This chain's CDR3 is CASSLDSHQPQHF. The DNA for the CDR3 is TGTGCCAGCAGCTTGGACAGCCATCAGCCCCAGCATTTT.

The V gene is TRBV7-7, the J gene TRBJ2-5, with TRBD1 as a possible D gene (5 bases). This CDR3 comprises 15 residues. Trimming shortened V by 0 bases and J by 5 bases, and 13 bases separated the two germline ends. Germline V lookup: CDR1 SSHAT, CDR2 FNYEAQ (reference sequence). The CDR3 nucleotides read TGTGCCAGCAGCTTAGCCGCAGGGTTCTATGAGACCCAGTACTTC. It specifies CASSLAAGFYETQYF. Full variable domain (missing parts from reference TRBV7-7 and TRBJ2-5): GAGVSQSPRYKVTKRGQDVTLRCDPISSHATLYWYQQALGQGPEFLTYFNYEAQPDKSGLPSDRFSAERPEGSISTLTIQRTEQRDSAMYRCASSLAAGFYETQYFGPGTRLLVL.

The CDR3 spells CASSEKRGTDTQYF. DNA for the CDR3: TGTGCCAGCAGTGAAAAGCGGGGCACAGATACGCAGTATTTT. This sequence joins TRBV2 and TRBJ2-3, with D maybe TRBD2 (6 bases). The V end was cut by 2 bases, the J end by 1 base, with 7 bases between. The length of the CDR3 is 14 residues. From germline, CDR1 is SNHLY and CDR2 FYNNEI.

The CDR3 region has the DNA TGTGCCAGCAGCACACGACAGGGGGGCTACGAGCAGTACTTC. Translating it yields CASSTRQGGYEQYF. The V call is TRBV7-2, the J call TRBJ2-7; 9 bases map to TRBD1. This CDR3 region has 14 residues. V dropped 5 bases and J dropped 3; count of bases not matched to a gene: 5. CDR1 is SGHTA, CDR2 FQGNSA, per germline.

This chain joins TRBV5-4 and TRBJ1-1; D gene uncertain. CDR3 length equals 12 residues. V dropped 1 base and J dropped 7 bases, with 8 bases sitting between them. CDR1 SGHNT and CDR2 YYREEE come from the germline V gene (reference sequence). The CDR3 reads CASSLNELEAFF. The CDR3 DNA reads as TGTGCCAGCAGCTTGAATGAGCTTGAAGCTTTCTTT.

The chain recombines TRBV5-5 with TRBJ1-4; no definite D call. The length of the CDR3 is 14 residues. Trimming removed 2 bases from V and 3 bases from J, with 8 bases in between. The germline CDR1 and CDR2 sequences are SGHKS and YYEKEE (reference sequence). CDR3 bases: TGTGCCAGCAGCTTTCTCTTTGCTAATGAAAAACTGTTTTTT. Its translation is CASSFLFANEKLFF. The variable domain in full, with the rest retrieved from reference TRBV5-5 and TRBJ1-4, is DAGVTQSPTHLIKTRGQQVTLRCSPISGHKSVSWYQQVLGQGPQFIFQYYEKEERGRGNFPDRFSARQFPNYSSELNVNALLLGDSALYLCASSFLFANEKLFFGSGTQLSVL.

The rearrangement joins TRBV4-3 to TRBJ2-2; 8 positions match TRBD1. Germline V gene sequence: CDR1 LGHNA, CDR2 YSLEER. There are 16 residues in the CDR3. The J segment lost 1 base and the V segment lost 4 bases, leaving 5 bases of the junction unmatched. The CDR3 region has the DNA TGCGCCAGCAGCCGATCCGGGACAGGGAACACCGGGGAGCTGTTTTTT. Amino acids: CASSRSGTGNTGELFF.

A single count supports this clone. The chain is built from TRBV6-6 and TRBJ1-1; 8 positions agree with TRBD1. The length of the CDR3 is 16 residues. Trimming at V came to 6 bases and at J to 0 bases, leaving 9 bases not matched to a gene. Germline values: CDR1 MNHNY, CDR2 SVGAGI (reference sequence). The CDR3 reads CASSSLDRGLNTEAFF. The CDR3 DNA follows: TGTGCCAGCAGCTCCCTCGACAGGGGCCTGAACACTGAAGCTTTCTTT.

The V call is TRBV2, the J call TRBJ2-1, with D perhaps TRBD2 (5 bases). Trimming stripped 6 bases from V and 0 bases from J, with 12 bases between. This CDR3 comprises 15 residues. Germline CDR1 reads SNHLY; CDR2 reads FYNNEI. Here the CDR3 DNA reads TGTGCCAGCAGAGCCCCTAGCCTCTCCTACAATGAGCAGTTCTTC. Its protein product is CASRAPSLSYNEQFF.

The gene calls are TRBV7-2 and TRBJ1-2; 9 nucleotides match TRBD1. Trimming removed 1 base from V and 8 bases from J; junction bases left unmatched: 2. Germline CDR1 reads SGHTA; CDR2 reads FQGNSA. The CDR3 is 13 amino acids. CDR3 loop: CASSLGTGDGYTF. The DNA for the CDR3 is TGTGCCAGCAGCTTAGGGACAGGGGACGGCTACACCTTC.

The gene calls are TRBV6-1 and TRBJ1-2; a possible D gene is TRBD1 (6 bases). Germline V gene lookup returns CDR1 MNHNS and CDR2 SASEGT. V was shortened by 2 bases and J by 1 base, with 17 bases between the two germline ends. The CDR3 has 17 amino acids. Here the CDR3 reads CASSEYLLTGFNYGYTF. As DNA, the CDR3 is TGTGCCAGCAGTGAATATCTTTTGACAGGATTTAACTATGGCTACACCTTC.

This chain connects TRBV5-1 to TRBJ1-2; perhaps TRBD1 as D (5 bases). V was pared by 4 bases and J by 3 bases, with 19 bases between. The CDR3 is 16 residues long. Germline CDR1 reads SGHRS; CDR2 reads YFSETQ. In nucleotides, the CDR3 is TGCGCCAGCAGCCCCCGGTTGGTAGGGGATCACTATGGCTACACCTTC. This gives the protein CASSPRLVGDHYGYTF.

The V call is TRBV7-9, the J call TRBJ2-3, with 7 bases identical to TRBD1. The V segment lost 5 bases and the J segment 0 bases; nucleotides outside the gene matches: 8. The CDR3 length is 16 residues. Germline V CDR1 and CDR2: SEHNR, FQNEAQ (reference sequence). CDR3 bases: TGTGCCAGCAGCCCATTATGGACAGGTAGCACAGATACGCAGTATTTT. Protein: CASSPLWTGSTDTQYF.

The rearrangement links TRBV19 to TRBJ2-1; 11 bases agree with TRBD2. The CDR3 spans 15 residues. The J segment lost 9 bases and the V segment lost 1 base, leaving 5 bases of the junction unmatched. Germline CDR1 LNHDA, CDR2 SQIVND (reference sequence). The CDR3 bases are TGTGCCAGTAGTATAGTAGCGGGGGGGCCGGGTGAGCAGTTCTTC. Its translation is CASSIVAGGPGEQFF.

In this sample, this clone turned up a few times. V gene TRBV5-5 combines with J gene TRBJ2-7, with 8 bases identical to TRBD1. The germline CDR1 and CDR2 sequences are SGHKS and YYEKEE (reference sequence). V lost 0 bases and J lost 1; bases outside the gene matches: 6. The CDR3 has 16 amino acids. The CDR3 reads CASSLVAGGLSYEQYF. CDR3 coding DNA: TGTGCCAGCAGCTTGGTGGCAGGGGGCCTATCCTACGAGCAGTACTTC. The whole variable domain, filled in from reference TRBV5-5 and TRBJ2-7, reads DAGVTQSPTHLIKTRGQQVTLRCSPISGHKSVSWYQQVLGQGPQFIFQYYEKEERGRGNFPDRFSARQFPNYSSELNVNALLLGDSALYLCASSLVAGGLSYEQYFGPGTRLTVT.